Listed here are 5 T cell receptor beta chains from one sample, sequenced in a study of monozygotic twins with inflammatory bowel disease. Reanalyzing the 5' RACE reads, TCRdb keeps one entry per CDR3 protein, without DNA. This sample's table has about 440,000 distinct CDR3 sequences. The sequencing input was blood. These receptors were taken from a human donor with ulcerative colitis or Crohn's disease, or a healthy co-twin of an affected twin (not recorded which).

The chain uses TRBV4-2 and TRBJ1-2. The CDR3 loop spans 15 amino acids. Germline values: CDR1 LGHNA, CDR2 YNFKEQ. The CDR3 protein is CASSQEREVNYGYTF.

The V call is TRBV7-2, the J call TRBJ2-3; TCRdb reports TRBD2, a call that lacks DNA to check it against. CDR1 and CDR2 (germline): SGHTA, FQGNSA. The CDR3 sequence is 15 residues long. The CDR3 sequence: CASRQESLSTDTQYF.

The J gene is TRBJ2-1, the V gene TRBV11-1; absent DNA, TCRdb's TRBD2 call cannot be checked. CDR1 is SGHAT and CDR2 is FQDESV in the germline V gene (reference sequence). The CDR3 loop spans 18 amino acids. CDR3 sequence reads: CASSLPRRLAGYNNEQFF.

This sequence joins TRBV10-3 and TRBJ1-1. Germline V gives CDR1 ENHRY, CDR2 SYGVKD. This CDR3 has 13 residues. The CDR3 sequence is CAVLRDLNTEAFF.

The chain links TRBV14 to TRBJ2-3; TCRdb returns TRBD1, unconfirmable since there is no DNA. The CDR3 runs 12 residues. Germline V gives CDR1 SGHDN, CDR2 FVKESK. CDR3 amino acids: CASSQVGAGQYF.